One sample yielded the 16 T cell receptor beta chains listed below, sequenced in a study of cytomegalovirus exposure and HLA in healthy donors. PCR primers comprised 60 Vbeta and 13 Jbeta primers. Generated by immunoSEQ multiplex PCR, the TCRdb table keeps only in-frame clones and is missing some. Here the sample spans approximately 130,000 clones, around 87% being singletons. Sequenced: PBMCs. The source is a woman between 25 and 40 years old in good health and CMV-seronegative.

The gene calls are TRBV28 and TRBJ1-1; a possible D gene is TRBD1 (6 bases). The CDR3 extends over 13 amino acids. CDR1 and CDR2 (germline): MDHEN, SYDVKM. Trimming pared 8 bases from V and 6 bases from J, leaving 16 bases between. CDR3 sequence: CASRGQGIPEAFF. CDR3 bases: TGTGCCAGCCGGGGTCAGGGGATACCTGAAGCTTTCTTT.

V is TRBV7-9 and J is TRBJ2-5; a weak D match, TRBD1 (6 bases). CDR1 and CDR2 from the germline V gene are SEHNR and FQNEAQ (reference sequence). CDR3 length equals 14 residues. V was trimmed by 2 bases and J by 4 bases, leaving 11 bases between them. The CDR3: CASSLTTTGETQYF. The CDR3 bases are TGTGCCAGCAGCTTAACCACGACAGGAGAGACCCAGTACTTC.

The chain joins TRBV11-2 to TRBJ2-3, with unresolved D. The V end lost 3 bases, the J end lost 2 bases, and 12 bases lay between the germline ends. CDR3 length: 15 residues. Germline V gene lookup returns CDR1 SGHAT and CDR2 FQNNGV. CDR3: CASSLRLISTDTQYF. CDR3 DNA sequence: TGTGCCAGCAGCTTGAGACTCATATCCACAGATACGCAGTATTTT.

The chain joins TRBV28 to TRBJ1-2; a possible D gene is TRBD1 (5 bases). V was pared by 4 bases and J by 4 bases, with 19 bases between. The CDR3 is 16 residues long. Per germline, CDR1 MDHEN and CDR2 SYDVKM. Here the CDR3 reads CASSSFGGRLIYGYTF. CDR3 nucleotides: TGTGCCAGCAGTTCTTTCGGGGGACGCCTAATCTATGGCTACACCTTC.

This chain uses TRBV6-5 with TRBJ2-7, with 9 bases matching TRBD2. The germline V gene has CDR1 MNHEY and CDR2 SVGAGI. J gave up 4 bases and V 6 bases, and 7 bases lay outside the gene matches. This CDR3 spans 14 amino acids. The CDR3 DNA reads as TGTGCCAGCAGCCGGGGACTAGCAAATTACGAGCAGTACTTC. Amino acid sequence: CASSRGLANYEQYF.

The CDR3 reads CASSPGQGPQTSGANVLTF. The CDR3 DNA is TGTGCCAGCTCACCCGGACAGGGGCCGCAAACCTCTGGGGCCAACGTCCTGACTTTC. The chain links TRBV18 to TRBJ2-6; the match to TRBD1 covers 9 bases. The CDR3 consists of 19 residues. Looked up from germline, CDR1 is KGHSH and CDR2 is LQKENI. V was clipped by 3 bases and J by 0 bases; unmatched bases: 9.

This chain links TRBV11-2 with TRBJ2-7, with D tentatively TRBD2 (5 bases). Germline CDR1 is SGHAT and CDR2 is FQNNGV. V lost 5 bases and J 3 bases, leaving 14 bases between the germline ends. This CDR3 contains 14 residues. This CDR3 reads CASSLNGGGYEQYF. CDR3 in DNA: TGTGCCAGCAGCCTAAACGGCGGAGGCTACGAGCAGTACTTC.

The chain links TRBV28 to TRBJ1-2; 8 bases agree with TRBD1. The CDR3 sequence is 13 residues long. In germline, CDR1 is MDHEN, CDR2 SYDVKM. Unmatched junction bases numbered 10, after V lost 6 bases and J lost 10 bases. CDR3 sequence: CASRSTQTGDYTF. In DNA form, the CDR3 reads TGTGCCAGCAGATCAACACAGACAGGGGACTACACCTTC.

This clone is a singleton in its sample. V and J are TRBV5-1 and TRBJ1-4; 8 bases line up with TRBD1. CDR3 size: 17 residues. CDR1 is SGHRS, CDR2 YFSETQ, per germline. V shed 4 bases, J shed 0 bases, and the junction held 8 bases outside the gene matches. DNA of the CDR3: TGCGCCAGCAGCCGGATGGACAGGGATGCAACTAATGAAAAACTGTTTTTT. This codes for CASSRMDRDATNEKLFF. Based on the CDR3 plus reference TRBV5-1 and TRBJ1-4, the full variable domain is KAGVTQTPRYLIKTRGQQVTLSCSPISGHRSVSWYQQTPGQGLQFLFEYFSETQRNKGNFPGRFSGRQFSNSRSEMNVSTLELGDSALYLCASSRMDRDATNEKLFFGSGTQLSVL.

This clone was counted between two and nine times. The chain uses TRBV7-6 and TRBJ2-1; 10 positions agree with TRBD2. V lost 5 bases to trimming and J lost 6 bases; unmatched junction nucleotides: 4. The CDR3 length is 14 residues. CDR1 SGHVS and CDR2 FNYEAQ come from the germline V gene. CDR3: CASSPAGGVNEQFF. CDR3 bases: TGTGCCAGCAGCCCAGCGGGAGGGGTCAATGAGCAGTTCTTC.

This chain links TRBV6-1 with TRBJ1-2; 8 positions match TRBD1. The CDR3 loop spans 14 amino acids. V lost 6 bases, J lost 4 bases, and 7 bases stayed unmatched. Germline CDR1 reads MNHNS; CDR2 reads SASEGT. The CDR3 DNA follows: TGTGCCAGCAGCGAGGACAGGGAGGTCTATGGCTACACCTTC. As protein: CASSEDREVYGYTF.

The rearrangement uses TRBV9 and TRBJ2-5; 8 nucleotides agree with TRBD2. The CDR3 consists of 14 residues. V was pared by 2 bases and J by 4 bases, with 4 bases of the junction left unmatched. Germline assignment: CDR1 SGDLS and CDR2 YYNGEE. CDR3 residues: CASSVYGGAETQYF. In DNA form, the CDR3 reads TGTGCCAGCAGCGTTTACGGGGGGGCAGAGACCCAGTACTTC.

The chain recombines TRBV30 with TRBJ2-1; a possible D gene is TRBD2 (6 bases). CDR1 and CDR2 from the germline V gene are GTSNPN and SVGIG (reference sequence). This CDR3 has 13 amino acids. Between the trimmed V and J ends, which lost 4 bases and 7 bases, there was a span of 14 bases. The CDR3 region is CAWTLKGRNEQFF. The CDR3 DNA is TGTGCCTGGACCCTAAAGGGGAGGAATGAGCAGTTCTTC.

The CDR3 region has the DNA TGTGCCAGCAGCTGGAACGGCGGAACCTACGAGCAGTACTTC. It specifies CASSWNGGTYEQYF. The chain is built from TRBV5-4 and TRBJ2-7, with unresolved D. Trimming removed 3 bases at V and 2 bases at J, with 12 bases between. Germline CDR1 is SGHNT and CDR2 is YYREEE (reference sequence). CDR3 size: 14 residues.

A single count supports this clone. The J gene is TRBJ2-1, the V gene TRBV28; D not certain. Germline lookup yields CDR1 MDHEN and CDR2 SYDVKM. This CDR3 is 15 amino acids long. V lost 3 bases to trimming and J lost 4 bases, with 13 bases between them. The CDR3 loop is CASSLYAGSYNEQFF. The DNA of the CDR3 is TGTGCCAGCAGTTTGTACGCCGGTTCGTACAATGAGCAGTTCTTC. Full variable domain (remainder filled in from reference TRBV28 and TRBJ2-1): DVKVTQSSRYLVKRTGEKVFLECVQDMDHENMFWYRQDPGLGLRLIYFSYDVKMKEKGDIPEGYSVSREKKERFSLILESASTNQTSMYLCASSLYAGSYNEQFFGPGTRLTVL.

This clone was recorded only once. This chain links TRBV25-1 with TRBJ2-2, with a possible D match to TRBD1 (5 bases). The CDR3 sequence is 16 residues long. Trimming cost V 2 bases and J 0 bases, with 10 bases left between them. Germline loops: CDR1 MGHDK, CDR2 SYGVNS. CDR3 sequence (DNA): TGTGCCAGCAGTGAAGGTGGGGCGCCGAACACCGGGGAGCTGTTTTTT. This sequence encodes CASSEGGAPNTGELFF. Supplemented by reference TRBV25-1 and TRBJ2-2, the full variable domain reads EADIYQTPRYLVIGTGKKITLECSQTMGHDKMYWYQQDPGMELHLIHYSYGVNSTEKGDLSSESTVSRIRTEHFPLTLESARPSHTSQYLCASSEGGAPNTGELFFGEGSRLTVL.